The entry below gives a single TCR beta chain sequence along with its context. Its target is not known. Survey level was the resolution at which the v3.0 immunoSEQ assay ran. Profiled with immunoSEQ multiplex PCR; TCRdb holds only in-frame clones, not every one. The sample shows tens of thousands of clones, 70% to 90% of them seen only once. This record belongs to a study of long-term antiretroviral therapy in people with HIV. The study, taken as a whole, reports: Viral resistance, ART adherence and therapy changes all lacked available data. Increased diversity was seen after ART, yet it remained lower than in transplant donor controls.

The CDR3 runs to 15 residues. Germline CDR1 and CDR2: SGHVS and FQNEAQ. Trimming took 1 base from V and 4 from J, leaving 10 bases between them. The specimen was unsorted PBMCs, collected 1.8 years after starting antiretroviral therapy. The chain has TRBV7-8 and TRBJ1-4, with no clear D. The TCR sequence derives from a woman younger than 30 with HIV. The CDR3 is CASSLVLGNNEKLFF. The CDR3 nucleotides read TGTGCCAGCAGCTTAGTTTTGGGAAATAATGAAAAACTGTTTTTT.